This TCR beta chain is drawn from a study of blood T cell repertoires in COVID-19. The recovered donors of Cohort 3 showed two negative PCRs, clearance, or symptom resolution. Some clones are missing from TCRdb's copy, which holds only in-frame ones; the method was immunoSEQ multiplex PCR. The data hold under 300,000 clones, with 80% to 90% observed a single time. Notes on this clone: This same CDR3 is encoded by further DNA sequences in the sample.

The source is a man aged 40-55 years who had recovered from COVID-19. Sequencing input: PBMCs or T cells enriched from blood (not recorded which).

The CDR3 DNA reads as TGCGCCAGCAGCTACTGGACAGGGGATAATTCACCCCTCCACTTT. Protein product: CASSYWTGDNSPLHF. V usage is TRBV5-1 and J usage is TRBJ1-6; TRBD1 aligns across 9 bases. This CDR3 spans 15 amino acids. Unmatched junction bases numbered 3, after V lost 3 bases and J lost 5 bases. Germline values: CDR1 SGHRS, CDR2 YFSETQ.